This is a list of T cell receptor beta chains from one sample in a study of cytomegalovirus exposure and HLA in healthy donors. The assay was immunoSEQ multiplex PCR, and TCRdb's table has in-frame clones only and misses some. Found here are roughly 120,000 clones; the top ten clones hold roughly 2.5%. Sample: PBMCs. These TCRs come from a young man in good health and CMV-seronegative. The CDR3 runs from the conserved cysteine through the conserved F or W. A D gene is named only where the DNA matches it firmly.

CDR3aa: CSVGPGRGRQETQYF; CDR3nt: TGCAGCGTGGGCCCCGGCAGGGGTCGACAAGAGACCCAGTACTTC; d_gene: -; v_gene: TRBV29-1; j_gene: TRBJ2-5; len: 15
CDR3aa: CASSPRGTSGSINEQFF; CDR3nt: TGTGCCAGCAGCCCCCGAGGTACTAGCGGGAGCATAAATGAGCAGTTCTTC; d_gene: TRBD2; v_gene: TRBV11-1; j_gene: TRBJ2-1; len: 17
CDR3aa: CASLGAGDPDTQYF; CDR3nt: TGTGCCAGCCTGGGTGCGGGAGACCCAGATACGCAGTATTTT; d_gene: TRBD2; v_gene: TRBV27; j_gene: TRBJ2-3; len: 14
CDR3aa: CASSLSVSCGVTDTQYF; CDR3nt: TGTGCCAGCAGCCTAAGTGTAAGTTGCGGGGTCACAGATACGCAGTATTTT; d_gene: -; v_gene: TRBV7-6; j_gene: TRBJ2-3; len: 17
CDR3aa: CASSLGGAGETQYF; CDR3nt: TGTGCCAGCAGCCTCGGGGGGGCGGGAGAGACCCAGTACTTC; d_gene: TRBD2; v_gene: TRBV6-5; j_gene: TRBJ2-5; len: 14
CDR3aa: CASSHPGLAPDTQYF; CDR3nt: TGTGCCAGCAGCCACCCGGGACTAGCCCCAGATACGCAGTATTTT; d_gene: TRBD2; v_gene: TRBV14; j_gene: TRBJ2-3; len: 15
CDR3aa: CASSETDRFLDEKLFF; CDR3nt: TGTGCCAGCAGTGAGACTGACAGGTTCCTGGATGAAAAACTGTTTTTT; d_gene: -; v_gene: TRBV25-1; j_gene: TRBJ1-4; len: 16
CDR3aa: CASSLAAGLNIEAFF; CDR3nt: TGCGCCAGCAGCTTGGCTGCAGGGCTGAACATTGAAGCTTTCTTT; d_gene: -; v_gene: TRBV5-1; j_gene: TRBJ1-1; len: 15
CDR3aa: CASRNTSYNEQFF; CDR3nt: TGTGCCAGCAGGAATACATCCTACAATGAGCAGTTCTTC; d_gene: -; v_gene: TRBV7-3; j_gene: TRBJ2-1; len: 13
CDR3aa: CASSLAPRQPQHF; CDR3nt: TGTGCCAGCAGCTTAGCCCCCCGTCAGCCCCAGCATTTT; d_gene: -; v_gene: TRBV7-2; j_gene: TRBJ1-5; len: 13
CDR3aa: CASSHHRGDTEAFF; CDR3nt: TGTGCCAGCAGCCACCACAGGGGGGACACTGAAGCTTTCTTT; d_gene: TRBD1; v_gene: TRBV14; j_gene: TRBJ1-1; len: 14
CDR3aa: CATRDYYYSPLHF; CDR3nt: TGTGCCACCCGGGACTACTATTATTCACCCCTCCACTTT; d_gene: -; v_gene: TRBV6-1; j_gene: TRBJ1-6; len: 13
CDR3aa: CASSTLRQRSTDTQYF; CDR3nt: TGTGCCAGCAGCACCTTGAGACAGAGAAGCACAGATACGCAGTATTTT; d_gene: -; v_gene: TRBV11-2; j_gene: TRBJ2-3; len: 16
CDR3aa: CASSLEGLLNTEAFF; CDR3nt: TGTGCCAGCAGCTTAGAGGGACTTCTGAACACTGAAGCTTTCTTT; d_gene: -; v_gene: TRBV11-2; j_gene: TRBJ1-1; len: 15
CDR3aa: CAWSPHPTDMNTEAFF; CDR3nt: TGTGCCTGGAGCCCACACCCGACAGATATGAACACTGAAGCTTTCTTT; d_gene: -; v_gene: TRBV30; j_gene: TRBJ1-1; len: 16
CDR3aa: CASSPSNRGNEQFF; CDR3nt: TGTGCCAGCAGCCCCAGCAACAGGGGCAATGAGCAGTTCTTC; d_gene: TRBD1; v_gene: TRBV9; j_gene: TRBJ2-1; len: 14
CDR3aa: CANSQGQGGGYTF; CDR3nt: TGTGCCAACAGTCAAGGACAGGGTGGTGGCTACACCTTC; d_gene: TRBD1; v_gene: TRBV27; j_gene: TRBJ1-2; len: 13
CDR3aa: CASSQIGDSEAFF; CDR3nt: TGTGCCAGCAGCCAAATCGGGGACAGTGAAGCTTTCTTT; d_gene: TRBD1; v_gene: TRBV16; j_gene: TRBJ1-1; len: 13
CDR3aa: CASSLGDPYYSYNEQFF; CDR3nt: TGCGCCAGCAGCTTGGGAGATCCCTACTACTCCTACAATGAGCAGTTCTTC; d_gene: -; v_gene: TRBV5-1; j_gene: TRBJ2-1; len: 17
CDR3aa: CASRSSTESSGNTIYF; CDR3nt: TGTGCCAGTAGATCATCGACAGAAAGCTCTGGAAACACCATATATTTT; d_gene: -; v_gene: TRBV19; j_gene: TRBJ1-3; len: 16
CDR3aa: CASSLLAGRGETQYF; CDR3nt: TGTGCCAGCAGCTTACTGGCAGGAAGAGGGGAGACCCAGTACTTC; d_gene: -; v_gene: TRBV7-2; j_gene: TRBJ2-5; len: 15
CDR3aa: CASSLEPETQYF; CDR3nt: TGCGCCAGCAGCTTGGAGCCGGAGACCCAGTACTTC; d_gene: -; v_gene: TRBV5-1; j_gene: TRBJ2-5; len: 12
CDR3aa: CASSRRDSFGYTF; CDR3nt: TGTGCCAGCAGCCGCCGGGACAGTTTTGGCTACACCTTC; d_gene: TRBD1; v_gene: TRBV5-5; j_gene: TRBJ1-2; len: 13
CDR3aa: CSFVPLHF; CDR3nt: TGCAGCTTCGTCCCTCTCCACTTT; d_gene: -; v_gene: TRBV29-1; j_gene: TRBJ1-6; len: 8
CDR3aa: CASSIPTGAVDTQYF; CDR3nt: TGTGCCAGCAGTATACCGACAGGGGCGGTAGATACGCAGTATTTT; d_gene: TRBD1; v_gene: TRBV5-6; j_gene: TRBJ2-3; len: 15
CDR3aa: CASSSPGGRGGEQYF; CDR3nt: TGTGCCAGCAGTTCCCCTGGCGGGAGGGGGGGCGAGCAGTACTTC; d_gene: TRBD2; v_gene: TRBV28; j_gene: TRBJ2-7; len: 15
CDR3aa: CASSVWDYRNTGELFF; CDR3nt: TGTGCCAGTAGTGTATGGGACTATAGGAACACCGGGGAGCTGTTTTTT; d_gene: TRBD2; v_gene: TRBV19; j_gene: TRBJ2-2; len: 16
CDR3aa: CASMHTGRTEAFF; CDR3nt: TGCGCCAGTATGCATACAGGGCGCACTGAAGCTTTCTTT; d_gene: -; v_gene: TRBV4-1; j_gene: TRBJ1-1; len: 13
CDR3aa: CASSSWTSGRGYEQYF; CDR3nt: TGTGCCAGCAGCTCCTGGACTAGCGGGAGAGGTTACGAGCAGTACTTC; d_gene: TRBD2; v_gene: TRBV7-2; j_gene: TRBJ2-7; len: 16
CDR3aa: CASSYSPDRVHNEQFF; CDR3nt: TGTGCCAGCAGTTACTCCCCGGACAGGGTGCACAATGAGCAGTTCTTC; d_gene: TRBD1; v_gene: TRBV6-5; j_gene: TRBJ2-1; len: 16
CDR3aa: CASKGGVETQYF; CDR3nt: TGTGCCAGCAAAGGGGGCGTAGAGACCCAGTACTTC; d_gene: TRBD1; v_gene: TRBV6-5; j_gene: TRBJ2-5; len: 12
CDR3aa: CASSHTDTQYF; CDR3nt: TGCGCCAGCAGCCACACAGATACGCAGTATTTT; d_gene: -; v_gene: TRBV5-1; j_gene: TRBJ2-3; len: 11
CDR3aa: CASSFGQSYGYTF; CDR3nt: TGCGCCAGCAGCTTCGGACAGTCCTATGGCTACACCTTC; d_gene: -; v_gene: TRBV5-1; j_gene: TRBJ1-2; len: 13
CDR3aa: CASKRLAGSFNTQYF; CDR3nt: TGCGCCAGCAAAAGACTAGCAGGATCCTTTAATACGCAGTATTTT; d_gene: TRBD2; v_gene: TRBV10-1; j_gene: TRBJ2-3; len: 15
CDR3aa: CASSAPQVNTEAFF; CDR3nt: TGTGCCAGCAGCGCGCCCCAGGTGAACACTGAAGCTTTCTTT; d_gene: -; v_gene: TRBV7-2; j_gene: TRBJ1-1; len: 14
CDR3aa: CASSDSSSGRKGGELFF; CDR3nt: TGTGCCAGCAGTGACTCGTCATCAGGAAGAAAAGGCGGGGAGCTGTTTTTT; d_gene: -; v_gene: TRBV6-4; j_gene: TRBJ2-2; len: 17
CDR3aa: CSGTSGSTQYF; CDR3nt: TGCAGCGGGACTAGCGGGAGTACGCAGTATTTT; d_gene: TRBD2; v_gene: TRBV29-1; j_gene: TRBJ2-3; len: 11
CDR3aa: CASSLAGGPGEQFF; CDR3nt: TGTGCCAGCAGCCTAGCGGGAGGGCCTGGTGAGCAGTTCTTC; d_gene: TRBD2; v_gene: TRBV11-2; j_gene: TRBJ2-1; len: 14
CDR3aa: CASSLDGQGGTEAFF; CDR3nt: TGCGCCAGCAGCTTGGATGGACAGGGAGGCACTGAAGCTTTCTTT; d_gene: TRBD1; v_gene: TRBV5-1; j_gene: TRBJ1-1; len: 15
CDR3aa: CASSEPGTGKEKLFF; CDR3nt: TGTGCCAGCAGTGAGCCCGGGACAGGGAAAGAAAAACTGTTTTTT; d_gene: TRBD1; v_gene: TRBV25-1; j_gene: TRBJ1-4; len: 15
CDR3aa: CASSITFLTGRETQYF; CDR3nt: TGTGCCAGCAGTATTACGTTCCTGACTGGCAGAGAGACCCAGTACTTC; d_gene: -; v_gene: TRBV6-6; j_gene: TRBJ2-5; len: 16
CDR3aa: CAWANRDRGPVTQHF; CDR3nt: TGTGCCTGGGCCAACCGGGACAGGGGGCCAGTGACCCAGCATTTT; d_gene: TRBD1; v_gene: TRBV30; j_gene: TRBJ1-5; len: 15
CDR3aa: CASSLAMGQGWRGYTF; CDR3nt: TGTGCCAGCAGCTTAGCGATGGGGCAGGGCTGGCGTGGCTACACCTTC; d_gene: -; v_gene: TRBV7-9; j_gene: TRBJ1-2; len: 16
CDR3aa: CAIRARGSDSPLHF; CDR3nt: TGTGCCATCAGAGCCAGGGGTTCTGATTCACCCCTCCACTTT; d_gene: -; v_gene: TRBV10-3; j_gene: TRBJ1-6; len: 14
CDR3aa: CASARGSYSYEQYF; CDR3nt: TGTGCCAGCGCCAGAGGATCCTACTCCTACGAGCAGTACTTC; d_gene: -; v_gene: TRBV6-6; j_gene: TRBJ2-7; len: 14
CDR3aa: CASSNPSQGAQTQYF; CDR3nt: TGTGCCAGTAGTAACCCTTCACAGGGGGCCCAGACCCAGTACTTC; d_gene: TRBD1; v_gene: TRBV19; j_gene: TRBJ2-5; len: 15
CDR3aa: CASSSGGLLTAFF; CDR3nt: TGTGCCAGCAGCTCAGGGGGTCTCCTGACAGCTTTCTTT; d_gene: TRBD1; v_gene: TRBV7-2; j_gene: TRBJ1-1; len: 13
CDR3aa: CASSPSLAASYEQYF; CDR3nt: TGCGCCAGCAGCCCGTCACTAGCGGCCTCCTACGAGCAGTACTTC; d_gene: TRBD2; v_gene: TRBV5-1; j_gene: TRBJ2-7; len: 15
CDR3aa: CASSLNGRAGPDTQYF; CDR3nt: TGTGCCAGCAGCTTAAACGGGAGGGCCGGGCCAGATACGCAGTATTTT; d_gene: TRBD2; v_gene: TRBV7-9; j_gene: TRBJ2-3; len: 16
CDR3aa: CASSLADTSTDTQYF; CDR3nt: TGTGCCAGCAGTTTAGCGGATACTAGCACAGATACGCAGTATTTT; d_gene: -; v_gene: TRBV28; j_gene: TRBJ2-3; len: 15
CDR3aa: CASGHPSGGTEAFF; CDR3nt: TGTGCCAGCGGACACCCCTCAGGGGGCACTGAAGCTTTCTTT; d_gene: TRBD1; v_gene: TRBV27; j_gene: TRBJ1-1; len: 14
CDR3aa: CASTFLGAGQPQHF; CDR3nt: TGTGCCAGCACTTTCTTAGGGGCTGGGCAGCCCCAGCATTTT; d_gene: -; v_gene: TRBV6-1; j_gene: TRBJ1-5; len: 14